Listed below are T cell receptor beta chains from one sample, sequenced in a study of blood T cell repertoires in COVID-19. Using immunoSEQ multiplex PCR, the repertoire was profiled, and TCRdb retains in-frame clones only, with some absent. The table has 55,000 to 70,000 clones, 70% to 90% seen once. The sample comprised peripheral blood. These receptors all stem from a man aged 60 to 69 with acute or convalescent COVID-19. The CDR3 runs from the conserved cysteine through the conserved F or W. Each record gives: clone size, CDR3 length, V gene, CDR3 protein. Size is stated for part of the rows, as once, few or many counts, or as a class when the clone is expanded.

. 14 TRBV4-3 CASSQVQEDSPLHF
. 17 TRBV7-6 CASSPGTGTRSGNTIYF
once 14 TRBV6-5 CASLTGGPTDTQYF
. 15 TRBV5-1 CASSSRTLPTDTQYF
. 16 TRBV5-4 CASSALGTGPNSPLHF
once 14 TRBV24-1 CATSDSRTSRELFF
. 14 TRBV10-2 CASSEADSNQPQHF
. 16 TRBV2 CASSGQIGAGGSPLHF
. 15 TRBV7-9 CASSSGDSSGNTIYF
few 15 TRBV4-3 CASSQLPGQGYEQYF
. 14 TRBV19 CASSPKYQGVGAFF
. 16 TRBV25-1 CASSATGTGWYQPQHF
. 15 TRBV9 CASSLDRASYNEQFF